This T cell receptor beta chain was observed in a study of blood T cells in healthy people across ages. Whole-study results and caveats: Higher diversity, along with more naive CD4+ cells, distinguished long-lived donors from aged donors.

This clonotype appeared a single time. Antigen unknown. A second about 7 to 12 cycle PCR used barcoded and J-beta primers. A template-switch adaptor that had 12 random nucleotides put a tag on each cDNA molecule. MiXCR, applied by TCRdb to the 5' RACE reads, yields one record per CDR3 protein. In the table there are some 640,000 distinct CDR3 sequences, roughly 31% of which are singletons. The CDR3 spans 14 residues. The germline gives CDR1 DFQATT, CDR2 SNEGSKA (reference sequence). Source material: blood. This receptor was obtained from a woman at least 80 years old in good health. This chain connects TRBV20-1 to TRBJ2-5, with a tentative D call TRBD2 (5 bases). Gene TRBJ2-7 matches the end of the DNA better, so the J call may be wrong. Written as DNA, the CDR3 is TGCAGTGCCTCTTCGGGTGGACGGGAATACGAGCAGTACTTC. This translates into CSASSGGREYEQYF.